This T cell receptor beta chain was recorded in a study of shared clonotypes between healthy human individuals. For the study at large: Each donor's CD4 naive and CD4 memory cells filled three plates apiece, CD8 naive two, and CD8 memory one.

The V gene's germline CDR1 is SGHVS and CDR2 FQNEAQ. The CDR3 covers 15 residues. V shed 4 bases and J shed 1 base, with 13 bases lying between them. Method: immunoSEQ multiplex PCR; TCRdb's copy keeps in-frame clones and lacks some. The table includes about 1 million clones, about 76% detected once. This clonotype was obtained from a man between 18 and 29 years old in good health. The sample consisted of memory CD4+ T cells sorted from blood. The subset denotes: CD45RA-negative fraction. The gene calls are TRBV7-8 and TRBJ1-2, with TRBD1 as a possible D gene (6 bases). The CDR3 bases are TGTGCCAGCAGCTCAGGACAGACAAATAACTATGGCTACACCTTC. Amino acid sequence: CASSSGQTNNYGYTF.